These T cell receptor beta chains were read from a single sample in a study of blood T cell repertoires in COVID-19. This table comes from immunoSEQ multiplex PCR, and its TCRdb copy is limited to in-frame clones, with some not included. The profile shows about 400,000 clones, approximately 86% of them singletons. Source material: peripheral blood. The receptors stem from a human donor in a cohort sampled during active COVID-19. The CDR3 runs from the conserved cysteine through the conserved F or W. Each record gives: clone size, J gene, D gene, V gene, CDR3 protein, CDR3 DNA. D genes are given only for firm matches. Not all rows give a size; the values are once, few, many and, for expanded clones, a class.

clone_size: -; j_call: TRBJ2-1; d_call: TRBD2; v_call: TRBV7-8; cdr3_aa: CASSQTGGPRLVQKQFF; cdr3_nt: TGTGCCAGCAGCCAAACGGGGGGACCCCGCCTAGTCCAAAAGCAGTTCTTC
clone_size: once; j_call: TRBJ1-1; d_call: -; v_call: TRBV6-1; cdr3_aa: CASSEGGGFGTEAFF; cdr3_nt: TGTGCCAGCAGTGAGGGTGGGGGCTTCGGAACTGAAGCTTTCTTT
clone_size: -; j_call: TRBJ2-3; d_call: TRBD1; v_call: TRBV3-1/TRBV3-2; cdr3_aa: CASSQYEGQSSTDTQYF; cdr3_nt: TGTGCCAGCAGCCAATACGAGGGACAGTCAAGCACAGATACGCAGTATTTT
clone_size: -; j_call: TRBJ1-2; d_call: -; v_call: TRBV30; cdr3_aa: CAWIRGFNGYTF; cdr3_nt: TGTGCCTGGATTAGAGGTTTTAATGGCTACACCTTC
clone_size: few; j_call: TRBJ1-1; d_call: -; v_call: TRBV1; cdr3_aa: CTSSQDSSREGFFNTEAFF; cdr3_nt: TGCACCAGCAGCCAAGATTCGTCCAGGGAAGGTTTCTTTAACACTGAAGCTTTCTTT
clone_size: -; j_call: TRBJ2-5; d_call: TRBD2; v_call: TRBV2; cdr3_aa: CATAGGPSSQETQYF; cdr3_nt: TGTGCAACAGCGGGAGGGCCTTCTAGCCAAGAGACCCAGTACTTC
clone_size: -; j_call: TRBJ2-1; d_call: -; v_call: TRBV18; cdr3_aa: CASSSGDGEQFF; cdr3_nt: TGTGCCAGCTCCTCGGGAGACGGTGAGCAGTTCTTC
clone_size: -; j_call: TRBJ2-3; d_call: TRBD2; v_call: TRBV7-9; cdr3_aa: CASSLGSGAGTDTQYF; cdr3_nt: TGTGCCAGCAGCTTGGGGAGCGGGGCAGGCACAGATACGCAGTATTTT
clone_size: once; j_call: TRBJ2-3; d_call: -; v_call: TRBV5-1; cdr3_aa: CASSADTDTQYF; cdr3_nt: TGCGCCAGCAGCGCAGACACAGATACGCAGTATTTT
clone_size: -; j_call: TRBJ2-2; d_call: TRBD1; v_call: TRBV19; cdr3_aa: CASSPTGGANTGELFF; cdr3_nt: TGTGCCAGTAGTCCTACAGGGGGCGCGAACACCGGGGAGCTGTTTTTT
clone_size: -; j_call: TRBJ2-7; d_call: TRBD2; v_call: TRBV3-1/TRBV3-2; cdr3_aa: CASSQGEAGGPEDEQYF; cdr3_nt: TGTGCCAGCAGCCAAGGGGAAGCGGGAGGGCCTGAGGACGAGCAGTACTTC
clone_size: -; j_call: TRBJ2-7; d_call: TRBD1; v_call: TRBV5-1; cdr3_aa: CASSSPGTGTLYEQYF; cdr3_nt: TGCGCCAGCAGCTCCCCTGGGACAGGGACACTCTACGAGCAGTACTTC
clone_size: -; j_call: TRBJ2-1; d_call: -; v_call: TRBV5-4; cdr3_aa: CASSLVAGAGYNEQFF; cdr3_nt: TGTGCCAGCAGCCTCGTGGCGGGGGCCGGTTACAATGAGCAGTTCTTC
clone_size: -; j_call: TRBJ1-1; d_call: TRBD1; v_call: TRBV5-1; cdr3_aa: CASSQKDRGHTEAFF; cdr3_nt: TGCGCCAGCAGCCAAAAGGACAGGGGTCACACTGAAGCTTTCTTT
clone_size: -; j_call: TRBJ2-5; d_call: TRBD2; v_call: TRBV9; cdr3_aa: CASSVGLAGPREETQYF; cdr3_nt: TGTGCCAGCAGCGTAGGACTAGCGGGGCCTAGGGAGGAGACCCAGTACTTC
clone_size: -; j_call: TRBJ1-1; d_call: TRBD1; v_call: TRBV6-1; cdr3_aa: CASSDEPDRVTEAFF; cdr3_nt: TGTGCCAGCAGTGACGAACCGGACAGGGTGACTGAAGCTTTCTTT
clone_size: once; j_call: TRBJ1-6; d_call: -; v_call: TRBV3-1/TRBV3-2; cdr3_aa: CASSFRNSPLHF; cdr3_nt: TGTGCCAGCAGCTTCAGGAATTCACCCCTCCACTTT
clone_size: -; j_call: TRBJ2-1; d_call: TRBD2; v_call: TRBV18; cdr3_aa: CASSPAEKREGRHEQFF; cdr3_nt: TGTGCCAGCTCACCGGCCGAAAAGCGGGAGGGCCGGCATGAGCAGTTCTTC